This is a list of T cell receptor beta chains from one sample in a study of cytomegalovirus exposure and HLA in healthy donors. Sequencing was performed with immunoSEQ multiplex PCR; in TCRdb, only in-frame clones are kept and a portion is missing. The sample shows roughly 100,000 clones, over 70% of them seen only once. Material for sequencing was PBMCs. The receptor source for this set is a man aged 35-49 years in good health and CMV-seronegative. The CDR3 runs from the conserved cysteine through the conserved F or W. Fields, in order: CDR3 protein, CDR3 DNA, V gene, clone size, D gene, J gene. A D gene is named only where the DNA matches it firmly. Size values are once, few and many counts, or a class for expanded clones, and some rows have none.

CASSSALGMRGSTNYGYTF	TGTGCCAGCAGTTCCGCCCTGGGAATGCGGGGCTCTACTAACTATGGCTACACCTTC	TRBV5-5	.	.	TRBJ1-2
CASSRGQGTYQETQYF	TGTGCCAGCAGTCGCGGACAGGGGACATACCAAGAGACCCAGTACTTC	TRBV27	.	TRBD1	TRBJ2-5
CASSLGADSNQPQHF	TGTGCCAGCAGCTTAGGGGCAGATAGCAATCAGCCCCAGCATTTT	TRBV7-9	.	.	TRBJ1-5
CASSMAGLGNTEAFF	TGTGCCAGTAGTATGGCAGGGCTGGGAAACACTGAAGCTTTCTTT	TRBV19	.	.	TRBJ1-1
CASSSQDRNQETQYF	TGTGCCAGCAGTTCCCAAGACAGGAACCAAGAGACCCAGTACTTC	TRBV6-5	.	.	TRBJ2-5
CASRKAGGPFGDTQYF	TGTGCCAGCAGGAAAGCGGGGGGACCCTTTGGAGATACGCAGTATTTT	TRBV7-8	.	TRBD2	TRBJ2-3
CASSQERGKAFF	TGCGCCAGCAGCCAAGAGCGAGGAAAAGCTTTCTTT	TRBV4-3	.	.	TRBJ1-1
CASSQDLGGRAYEQYF	TGCGCCAGCAGCCAAGATCTAGGCGGGAGGGCCTACGAGCAGTACTTC	TRBV4-1	.	TRBD2	TRBJ2-7
CASEDPLPSGSPPFYEQYF	TGTGCCAGCGAGGATCCGCTTCCTAGCGGGAGTCCCCCTTTTTACGAGCAGTACTTC	TRBV9	.	TRBD2	TRBJ2-7
CASSYSTGNYEQYF	TGTGCCAGCAGTTACTCGACAGGAAACTACGAGCAGTACTTC	TRBV6-5	.	.	TRBJ2-7
CASNKDRGEETQYF	TGTGCCAGCAACAAGGACAGGGGAGAAGAGACCCAGTACTTC	TRBV2	.	TRBD1	TRBJ2-5
CASRRTVDNLAKNIQYF	TGTGCCAGCAGACGGACAGTGGACAATCTAGCCAAAAACATTCAGTACTTC	TRBV11-2	.	.	TRBJ2-4
CASSQQSWNTEAFF	TGTGCCAGCTCACAACAGAGCTGGAACACTGAAGCTTTCTTT	TRBV18	.	.	TRBJ1-1
CASSVGSGVFQETQYF	TGTGCCAGCAGTGTTGGTAGCGGGGTCTTCCAAGAGACCCAGTACTTC	TRBV2	.	TRBD2	TRBJ2-5
CASGYSYEQYF	TGTGCCAGTGGCTACAGTTACGAGCAGTACTTC	TRBV19	.	.	TRBJ2-7
CASSLARGGFADSPLHF	TGTGCCAGCAGCTTAGCCCGGGGGGGCTTCGCGGATTCACCCCTCCACTTT	TRBV11-2	.	.	TRBJ1-6
CASSRRQGTSANEKLFF	TGTGCCAGCAGTCGGCGACAGGGTACTAGTGCTAATGAAAAACTGTTTTTT	TRBV27	.	TRBD1	TRBJ1-4
CASSGDTFYGYTF	TGTGCCAGCAGTGGAGACACCTTCTATGGCTACACCTTC	TRBV2	.	.	TRBJ1-2
CASSVPGTANEQFF	TGTGCCAGCAGCGTACCCGGGACTGCCAATGAGCAGTTCTTC	TRBV7-9	.	.	TRBJ2-1
CASSLDSGGDTQYF	TGTGCCAGCAGCTTAGATAGCGGGGGAGATACGCAGTATTTT	TRBV11-3	.	TRBD2	TRBJ2-3
CASSSGGGLAVYEQYF	TGTGCCAGCAGCTCCGGCGGGGGACTAGCGGTCTACGAGCAGTACTTC	TRBV9	.	TRBD2	TRBJ2-7
CSVTTVNTEAFF	TGCAGCGTTACAACCGTGAACACTGAAGCTTTCTTT	TRBV29-1	.	.	TRBJ1-1
CASSLGGASNQPQHF	TGTGCCAGCTCCTTGGGGGGGGCTAGCAATCAGCCCCAGCATTTT	TRBV25-1	few	.	TRBJ1-5
CASSPLGGGNQPQHF	TGTGCCAGTAGTCCGCTTGGGGGGGGCAATCAGCCCCAGCATTTT	TRBV19	.	.	TRBJ1-5
CASSLMTGGGYGYTF	TGTGCCAGCAGCTTAATGACAGGGGGAGGATATGGCTACACCTTC	TRBV7-3	few	TRBD1	TRBJ1-2
CASSQEPRAAGYTF	TGTGCCAGCAGCCAAGAGCCCAGGGCTGCGGGCTACACCTTC	TRBV14	.	.	TRBJ1-2
CASSQPPRGSSYEQYF	TGCGCCAGCAGCCAACCCCCCAGGGGAAGCTCCTACGAGCAGTACTTC	TRBV4-1	.	.	TRBJ2-7
CASSTTNRVYEQYF	TGTGCCAGCAGTACCACGAACAGGGTGTACGAGCAGTACTTC	TRBV27	.	.	TRBJ2-7
CASSLGQLNSPLHF	TGTGCCAGCAGCTTGGGACAGCTAAATTCACCCCTCCACTTT	TRBV7-8	.	TRBD1	TRBJ1-6
CASSSKYRDRGDTQYF	TGTGCCAGCAGTTCTAAATACCGGGACAGGGGTGATACGCAGTATTTT	TRBV6-5	few	TRBD1	TRBJ2-3
CASSSGESGKTQYF	TGTGCCAGCTCAAGTGGTGAAAGCGGGAAGACCCAGTACTTC	TRBV18	.	TRBD2	TRBJ2-5